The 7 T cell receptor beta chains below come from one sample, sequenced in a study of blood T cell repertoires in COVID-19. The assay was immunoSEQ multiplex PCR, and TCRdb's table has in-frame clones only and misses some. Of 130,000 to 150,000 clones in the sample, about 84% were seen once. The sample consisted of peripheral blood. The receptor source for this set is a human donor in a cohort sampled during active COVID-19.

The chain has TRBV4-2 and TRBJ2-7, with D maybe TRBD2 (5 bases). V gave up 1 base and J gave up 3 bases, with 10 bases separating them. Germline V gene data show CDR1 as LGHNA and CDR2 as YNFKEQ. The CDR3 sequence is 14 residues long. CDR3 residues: CASSQGRRGYEQYF. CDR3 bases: TGTGCCAGCAGCCAAGGCCGTCGGGGCTACGAGCAGTACTTC.

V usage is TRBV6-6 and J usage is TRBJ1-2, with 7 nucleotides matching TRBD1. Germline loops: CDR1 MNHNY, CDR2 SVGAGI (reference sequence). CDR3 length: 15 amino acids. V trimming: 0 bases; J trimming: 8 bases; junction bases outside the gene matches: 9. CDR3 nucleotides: TGTGCCAGCAGTTACTCAGGGGGACAGACTCAGGGCTACACCTTC. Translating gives CASSYSGGQTQGYTF.

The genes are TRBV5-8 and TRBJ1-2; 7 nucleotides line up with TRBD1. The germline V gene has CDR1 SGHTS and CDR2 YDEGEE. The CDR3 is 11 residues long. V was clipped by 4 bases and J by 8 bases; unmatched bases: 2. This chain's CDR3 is CASSRDSGYTF. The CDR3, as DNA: TGTGCCAGCAGCCGGGACAGCGGCTACACCTTC.

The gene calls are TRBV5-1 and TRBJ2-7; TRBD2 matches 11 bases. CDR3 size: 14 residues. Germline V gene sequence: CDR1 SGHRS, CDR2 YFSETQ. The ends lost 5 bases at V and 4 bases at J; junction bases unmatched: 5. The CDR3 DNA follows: TGCGCCAGCAGACCAACTAGCGGGGGATACGAGCAGTACTTC. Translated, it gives CASRPTSGGYEQYF. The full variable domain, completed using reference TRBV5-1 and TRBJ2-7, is KAGVTQTPRYLIKTRGQQVTLSCSPISGHRSVSWYQQTPGQGLQFLFEYFSETQRNKGNFPGRFSGRQFSNSRSEMNVSTLELGDSALYLCASRPTSGGYEQYFGPGTRLTVT.

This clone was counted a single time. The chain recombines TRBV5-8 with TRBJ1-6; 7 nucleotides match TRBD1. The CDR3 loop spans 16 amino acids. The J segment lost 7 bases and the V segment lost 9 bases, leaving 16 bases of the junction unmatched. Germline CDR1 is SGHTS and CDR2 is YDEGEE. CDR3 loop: CANVGELDRINSPLHF. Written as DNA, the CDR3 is TGTGCCAACGTAGGGGAGTTGGACAGGATAAATTCACCCCTCCACTTT.

The CDR3 region has the DNA TGTGCCAGCAGCCAAGAATGGGGCACCACTGAAGCTTTCTTT. Translated, it gives CASSQEWGTTEAFF. The chain uses TRBV4-2 and TRBJ1-1, with a possible D match to TRBD1 (5 bases). Per the germline V gene, CDR1 is LGHNA and CDR2 is YNFKEQ. The V and J ends lost 0 bases and 4 bases respectively, with 9 bases between them. The CDR3 sequence is 14 residues long.

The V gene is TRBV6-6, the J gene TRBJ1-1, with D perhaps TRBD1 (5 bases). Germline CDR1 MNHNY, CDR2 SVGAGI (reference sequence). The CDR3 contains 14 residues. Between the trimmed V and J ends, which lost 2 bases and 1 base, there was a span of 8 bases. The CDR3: CASSYRGGNTEAFF. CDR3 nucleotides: TGTGCCAGCAGTTACCGGGGGGGGAACACTGAAGCTTTCTTT.